Listed below are T cell receptor beta chains from one sample, sequenced in a study of CD8 T cells in ankylosing spondylitis. Each CDR3 protein gets one entry after TCRdb re-called the 5' RACE reads with MiXCR. The data show tens of thousands of distinct CDR3 sequences, under 13% seen once. The sequenced material came from blood, either unsorted or a sorted T cell fraction (not recorded which). Receptor source: a male donor with ankylosing spondylitis or in good health (not recorded which). Each CDR3 is given with its conserved first and last residue. The D gene is left open where the match is weak. Expanded clones get a size class; other rows say once, few or many, or leave the size out.

CDR3aa: CASSDGTFYEQYF; CDR3nt: TGTGCCAGCAGCGACGGGACTTTTTACGAGCAGTACTTC; abundance: many; v_gene: TRBV5-4; d_gene: -; j_gene: TRBJ2-7
CDR3aa: CASSFLAGGNNEQFF; CDR3nt: TGTGCCAGCAGTTTCCTAGCGGGAGGTAACAATGAGCAGTTCTTC; abundance: medium-sized; v_gene: TRBV28; d_gene: TRBD2; j_gene: TRBJ2-1
CDR3aa: CASSVGQGAGGDTQYF; CDR3nt: TGTGCCAGCAGCGTAGGACAAGGAGCGGGAGGAGATACGCAGTATTTT; abundance: many; v_gene: TRBV9; d_gene: TRBD2; j_gene: TRBJ2-3
CDR3aa: CASSKIGVWKETQYF; CDR3nt: TGTGCCAGCTCTAAGATAGGGGTATGGAAAGAGACCCAGTACTTC; abundance: many; v_gene: TRBV6-1; d_gene: -; j_gene: TRBJ2-5
CDR3aa: CASSINRRQGPDTQYF; CDR3nt: TGTGCCAGCAGTATTAACCGGAGACAGGGCCCAGATACGCAGTATTTT; abundance: few; v_gene: TRBV3-1; d_gene: TRBD1; j_gene: TRBJ2-3
CDR3aa: CSAHLLATLGTQYF; CDR3nt: TGCAGTGCGCACCTACTAGCGACCCTCGGGACCCAGTACTTC; abundance: many; v_gene: TRBV20-1; d_gene: TRBD2; j_gene: TRBJ2-5
CDR3aa: CASSQASGLAGDTQYF; CDR3nt: TGCGCCAGCAGCCAAGCTTCAGGACTAGCGGGAGATACGCAGTATTTT; abundance: many; v_gene: TRBV4-3; d_gene: TRBD2; j_gene: TRBJ2-3
CDR3aa: CTCSPGTGGPFAYNEQFF; CDR3nt: TGTACCTGCAGCCCCGGGACAGGGGGGCCGTTCGCCTACAATGAGCAGTTCTTC; abundance: few; v_gene: TRBV3-1; d_gene: TRBD1; j_gene: TRBJ2-1
CDR3aa: CASSSILFSYEQYF; CDR3nt: TGTGCCAGCAGTTCCATCCTTTTCTCCTACGAGCAGTACTTC; abundance: many; v_gene: TRBV28; d_gene: -; j_gene: TRBJ2-7
CDR3aa: CASSLLGKETQYF; CDR3nt: TGTGCCAGCAGTTTACTCGGCAAAGAGACCCAGTACTTC; abundance: many; v_gene: TRBV12-3/TRBV12-4; d_gene: -; j_gene: TRBJ2-5
CDR3aa: CASSLEAGVTDTQYF; CDR3nt: TGCGCCAGCAGCTTGGAAGCGGGAGTCACAGATACGCAGTATTTT; abundance: many; v_gene: TRBV5-1; d_gene: TRBD2; j_gene: TRBJ2-3
CDR3aa: CASSIATTAGAFF; CDR3nt: TGTGCCAGTAGTATAGCCACGACCGCTGGAGCTTTCTTT; abundance: -; v_gene: TRBV19; d_gene: -; j_gene: TRBJ1-1
CDR3aa: CASSKDRGLYNEQFF; CDR3nt: TGTGCCAGCAGCAAAGACAGGGGGCTTTACAATGAGCAGTTCTTC; abundance: many; v_gene: TRBV6-1; d_gene: TRBD1; j_gene: TRBJ2-1
CDR3aa: CSVEVYLGQTDNEQFF; CDR3nt: TGCAGCGTTGAAGTTTATCTGGGTCAGACAGACAATGAGCAGTTCTTC; abundance: medium-sized; v_gene: TRBV29-1; d_gene: -; j_gene: TRBJ2-1
CDR3aa: CASSLGDLQPQHF; CDR3nt: TGTGCCAGCAGCCTCGGGGACCTTCAGCCCCAGCATTTT; abundance: many; v_gene: TRBV7-2; d_gene: -; j_gene: TRBJ1-5
CDR3aa: CASSLNTYNEQFF; CDR3nt: TGCGCCAGCAGCTTGAACACCTACAATGAGCAGTTCTTC; abundance: many; v_gene: TRBV5-1; d_gene: -; j_gene: TRBJ2-1
CDR3aa: CASSGPRGQPQHF; CDR3nt: TGTGCCAGCAGCGGACCTAGGGGTCAGCCCCAGCATTTT; abundance: many; v_gene: TRBV9; d_gene: -; j_gene: TRBJ1-5
CDR3aa: CASSIQGNQPQHF; CDR3nt: TGTGCCAGCAGCATACAGGGCAATCAGCCCCAGCATTTT; abundance: -; v_gene: TRBV6-2/TRBV6-3; d_gene: -; j_gene: TRBJ1-5
CDR3aa: CAISPGTSGPPYNEQFF; CDR3nt: TGTGCCATCAGTCCAGGGACTAGCGGACCCCCCTACAATGAGCAGTTCTTC; abundance: many; v_gene: TRBV10-3; d_gene: TRBD2; j_gene: TRBJ2-1
CDR3aa: CASSLETGGYNEQFF; CDR3nt: TGCGCCAGCAGCTTGGAGACGGGAGGCTACAATGAGCAGTTCTTC; abundance: many; v_gene: TRBV5-1; d_gene: TRBD2; j_gene: TRBJ2-1
CDR3aa: CASTGQGLYF; CDR3nt: TGTGCCAGCACAGGACAGGGGTTGTATTTT; abundance: many; v_gene: TRBV25-1; d_gene: TRBD1; j_gene: TRBJ2-3
CDR3aa: CASSPRPGQGVNEQFF; CDR3nt: TGTGCCAGCAGCCCACGTCCGGGACAGGGGGTGAATGAGCAGTTCTTC; abundance: -; v_gene: TRBV7-9; d_gene: TRBD1; j_gene: TRBJ2-1
CDR3aa: CASSSGLFGAYGYTF; CDR3nt: TGTGCCAGCAGCTCCGGGCTCTTCGGAGCCTATGGCTACACCTTC; abundance: -; v_gene: TRBV13; d_gene: -; j_gene: TRBJ1-2
CDR3aa: CSASFGRFGNQPQHF; CDR3nt: TGCAGTGCTAGTTTCGGCAGGTTTGGCAATCAGCCCCAGCATTTT; abundance: -; v_gene: TRBV20-1; d_gene: -; j_gene: TRBJ1-5
CDR3aa: CASTASENTDTQYF; CDR3nt: TGTGCCAGCACCGCTAGCGAAAACACAGATACGCAGTATTTT; abundance: many; v_gene: TRBV12-3/TRBV12-4; d_gene: -; j_gene: TRBJ2-3
CDR3aa: CSAPVRAGIGDEQFF; CDR3nt: TGCAGTGCTCCCGTCCGGGCGGGGATAGGCGATGAGCAGTTCTTC; abundance: -; v_gene: TRBV20-1; d_gene: -; j_gene: TRBJ2-1
CDR3aa: CSVGWTSPYEQYF; CDR3nt: TGCAGCGTTGGTTGGACTTCCCCCTACGAGCAGTACTTC; abundance: many; v_gene: TRBV29-1; d_gene: -; j_gene: TRBJ2-7
CDR3aa: CASQRSSYEQYF; CDR3nt: TGTGCCAGCCAGAGAAGCTCCTACGAGCAGTACTTC; abundance: many; v_gene: TRBV28; d_gene: -; j_gene: TRBJ2-7
CDR3aa: CASSSSQETGYTF; CDR3nt: TGTGCCAGCTCATCGTCGCAGGAGACTGGCTACACCTTC; abundance: few; v_gene: TRBV18; d_gene: -; j_gene: TRBJ1-2
CDR3aa: CASSLGETLYF; CDR3nt: TGTGCCAGCAGTTTAGGAGAGACCCTGTACTTC; abundance: -; v_gene: TRBV12-3/TRBV12-4; d_gene: -; j_gene: TRBJ2-5
CDR3aa: CAWSVLAVWFF; CDR3nt: TGTGCCTGGAGTGTACTAGCAGTGTGGTTCTTC; abundance: many; v_gene: TRBV30; d_gene: -; j_gene: TRBJ2-1
CDR3aa: CATGEDTQYF; CDR3nt: TGTGCCACCGGCGAAGATACGCAGTATTTT; abundance: many; v_gene: TRBV24-1; d_gene: -; j_gene: TRBJ2-3
CDR3aa: CASNPTGDNQPQHF; CDR3nt: TGTGCCAGCAACCCTACAGGGGACAATCAGCCCCAGCATTTT; abundance: many; v_gene: TRBV6-1; d_gene: TRBD1; j_gene: TRBJ1-5
CDR3aa: CASSLVRDTQYF; CDR3nt: TGTGCTAGCAGCTTAGTGCGAGATACGCAGTATTTT; abundance: -; v_gene: TRBV7-7; d_gene: -; j_gene: TRBJ2-3
CDR3aa: CSAPPRGDSSGNTIYF; CDR3nt: TGCAGTGCCCCCCCCAGGGGCGATAGCTCTGGAAACACCATATATTTT; abundance: many; v_gene: TRBV20-1; d_gene: -; j_gene: TRBJ1-3
CDR3aa: CASSLGTVTGELFF; CDR3nt: TGTGCCAGCAGCTTAGGGACAGTCACCGGGGAGCTGTTTTTT; abundance: many; v_gene: TRBV11-2; d_gene: -; j_gene: TRBJ2-2
CDR3aa: CASSVEDNYNEQFF; CDR3nt: TGTGCCAGCAGCGTAGAAGACAACTACAATGAGCAGTTCTTC; abundance: -; v_gene: TRBV9; d_gene: -; j_gene: TRBJ2-1
CDR3aa: CSARPDRAWTQYF; CDR3nt: TGCAGTGCTAGACCGGACAGGGCATGGACCCAGTACTTC; abundance: many; v_gene: TRBV20-1; d_gene: TRBD1; j_gene: TRBJ2-5
CDR3aa: CSASGRYGYTF; CDR3nt: TGCAGTGCTAGCGGGAGATATGGCTACACCTTC; abundance: many; v_gene: TRBV20-1; d_gene: -; j_gene: TRBJ1-2
CDR3aa: CSVESPLADKKYEQYF; CDR3nt: TGCAGCGTTGAAAGTCCCCTAGCGGACAAGAAATACGAGCAGTACTTC; abundance: many; v_gene: TRBV29-1; d_gene: TRBD2; j_gene: TRBJ2-7
CDR3aa: CSYRTGDGYTF; CDR3nt: TGCAGTTACCGGACAGGGGATGGCTACACCTTC; abundance: many; v_gene: TRBV29-1; d_gene: TRBD1; j_gene: TRBJ1-2
CDR3aa: CASSSRLAGHNEQFF; CDR3nt: TGTGCCAGCAGCTCTAGACTAGCGGGACACAATGAGCAGTTCTTC; abundance: -; v_gene: TRBV7-3; d_gene: TRBD2; j_gene: TRBJ2-1
CDR3aa: CSARPGGGGNEQYF; CDR3nt: TGCAGTGCTAGACCCGGAGGAGGGGGAAACGAGCAGTACTTC; abundance: many; v_gene: TRBV20-1; d_gene: -; j_gene: TRBJ2-7
CDR3aa: CASSDPGQGDFGELFF; CDR3nt: TGTGCCAGCAGCGATCCGGGACAGGGGGACTTCGGGGAGCTGTTTTTT; abundance: many; v_gene: TRBV9; d_gene: TRBD1; j_gene: TRBJ2-2